This is a list of T cell receptor beta chains from one sample in a study of shared clonotypes between healthy human individuals. Generated by immunoSEQ multiplex PCR, the TCRdb table keeps only in-frame clones and is missing some. The table shows more than 1 million clones, with roughly 74% occurring only once. The material sequenced was memory CD4+ T cells from PBMCs. These receptors all come from a man aged 18 to 29 in good health. Some clones in this sample may be carry-over from other donors' samples. Each CDR3 is given without its conserved first and last residue.

v_call: TRBV28
j_call: TRBJ1-2
cdr3_aa: ATSSGLYGYT

v_call: TRBV9
j_call: TRBJ1-1
cdr3_aa: ASSVSTSTEAF

v_call: TRBV2
j_call: TRBJ2-7
cdr3_aa: ASSEGRVHEQY

v_call: TRBV30
j_call: TRBJ1-2
cdr3_aa: AWRGTGGYGYT

v_call: TRBV2
j_call: TRBJ2-1
cdr3_aa: ASSDVLADSYNEQF

v_call: TRBV18
j_call: TRBJ2-7
cdr3_aa: ASSPTPQYEQY

v_call: TRBV28
j_call: TRBJ1-2
cdr3_aa: ASCRTVLGYT

v_call: TRBV5-1
j_call: TRBJ2-2
cdr3_aa: ASSMTSNTGELF

v_call: TRBV28
j_call: TRBJ2-3
cdr3_aa: ASRRGVSTDTQY

v_call: TRBV25-1
j_call: TRBJ2-5
cdr3_aa: ASSESGTARETQY

v_call: TRBV10-3
j_call: TRBJ1-4
cdr3_aa: AIGVGGDEKLF

v_call: TRBV30
j_call: TRBJ2-7
cdr3_aa: AWSPWTSGQIYEQY

v_call: TRBV2
j_call: TRBJ2-3
cdr3_aa: ASSEGGRYTQY

v_call: TRBV6-5
j_call: TRBJ2-4
cdr3_aa: ASSYSSGENIQY

v_call: TRBV28
j_call: TRBJ2-1
cdr3_aa: ASSFLRFSRGDNEQF

v_call: TRBV11-2
j_call: TRBJ2-5
cdr3_aa: ASSLASRAGRSQETQY

v_call: TRBV5-1
j_call: TRBJ2-1
cdr3_aa: ASSLGHSSYNEQF

v_call: TRBV19
j_call: TRBJ2-1
cdr3_aa: ASSEKPGTTEQF

v_call: TRBV18
j_call: TRBJ2-2
cdr3_aa: ASSPLAGIGELF

v_call: TRBV5-1
j_call: TRBJ2-5
cdr3_aa: ASSPSGLAGGRETQY

v_call: TRBV15
j_call: TRBJ2-7
cdr3_aa: ATSSWGATSDGEQY

v_call: TRBV4-1
j_call: TRBJ2-3
cdr3_aa: ASSQPRGGFDTQY

v_call: TRBV19
j_call: TRBJ2-7
cdr3_aa: ASSRSWTGGYEQY

v_call: TRBV13
j_call: TRBJ2-3
cdr3_aa: ASGRTVDTQY

v_call: TRBV27
j_call: TRBJ2-5
cdr3_aa: ASSRGGTQY

v_call: TRBV5-4
j_call: TRBJ2-7
cdr3_aa: ASSMAERLAGGYEQY

v_call: TRBV10-3
j_call: TRBJ1-2
cdr3_aa: AISGDRPNYGYT

v_call: TRBV11-2
j_call: TRBJ2-7
cdr3_aa: ASSLGTGTDDSYEQY